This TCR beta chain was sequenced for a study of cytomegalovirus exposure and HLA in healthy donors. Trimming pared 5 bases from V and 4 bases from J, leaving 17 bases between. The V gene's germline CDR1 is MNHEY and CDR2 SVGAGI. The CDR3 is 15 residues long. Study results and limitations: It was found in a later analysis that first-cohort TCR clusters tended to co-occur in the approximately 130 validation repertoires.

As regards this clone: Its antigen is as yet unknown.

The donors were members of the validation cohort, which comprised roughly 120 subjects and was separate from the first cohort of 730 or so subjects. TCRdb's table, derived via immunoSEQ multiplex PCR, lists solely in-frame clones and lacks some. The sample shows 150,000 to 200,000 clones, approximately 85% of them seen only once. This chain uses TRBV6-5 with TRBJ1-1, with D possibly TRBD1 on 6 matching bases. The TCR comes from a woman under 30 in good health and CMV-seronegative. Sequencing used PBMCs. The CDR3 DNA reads TGTGCCAGCAGTAGGGCAGGACAGTACCCCACTGAAGCTTTCTTT. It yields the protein CASSRAGQYPTEAFF.